A single sample gave rise to the 8 T cell receptor beta chains below, sequenced in a study of T cell responses to AZD1222 COVID-19 vaccine. Libraries were prepared by immunoSEQ multiplex PCR; TCRdb keeps only in-frame clonotypes and omits some of them. The data contain 250,000 to 300,000 clones, around 92% of them singletons. The sample here was peripheral blood, taken 28 days after the second AZD1222 dose. Receptors originate from an adult who received the AZD1222 COVID-19 vaccine.

This rearrangement joins TRBV7-9 to TRBJ1-4; D unresolved. CDR3 size: 15 residues. Germline CDR1 SEHNR, CDR2 FQNEAQ (reference sequence). The V end lost 5 bases, the J end lost 10 bases, and 20 bases lay between the germline ends. The CDR3 is CASSALSPGIGKLFF. Written as DNA, the CDR3 is TGTGCCAGCAGCGCCCTTAGTCCTGGAATCGGAAAACTGTTTTTT.

V is TRBV20-1 and J is TRBJ2-1, with TRBD2 matching over 11 bases. The ends lost 3 bases at V and 9 bases at J; junction bases unmatched: 7. The CDR3 sequence is 14 residues long. Germline V gives CDR1 DFQATT, CDR2 SNEGSKA (reference sequence). In DNA form, the CDR3 reads TGCAGTGCTAGTAAGGCTAGCGGGGGGACTGAGCAGTTCTTC. It is translated as CSASKASGGTEQFF.

This clone has a single count. The J gene is TRBJ2-1, the V gene TRBV9; TRBD1 might be the D (6 bases). V lost 0 bases, J lost 5 bases, and 9 bases lay in between. This CDR3 contains 14 residues. The V gene's germline CDR1 is SGDLS and CDR2 YYNGEE. The CDR3 spells CASSVGTVHNEQFF. In DNA, the CDR3 is TGTGCCAGCAGCGTAGGGACAGTCCACAATGAGCAGTTCTTC.

The chain employs TRBV28 and TRBJ2-1, with 7 positions matching TRBD1. The CDR3 loop spans 15 amino acids. The germline V gene has CDR1 MDHEN and CDR2 SYDVKM. V was clipped by 6 bases and J by 8 bases; unmatched bases: 13. The CDR3 coding sequence is TGTGCCAGCAGACATGTTAGACTTCAGGGGGATGAGCAGTTCTTC. This encodes CASRHVRLQGDEQFF.

The genes are TRBV12-3 or TRBV12-4 and TRBJ2-3; D unresolved. The CDR3 consists of 13 residues. V dropped 6 bases and J dropped 2 bases, with 9 bases sitting between them. The CDR3, as DNA: TGTGCCAGCAGGGATCAGATCACAGATACGCAGTATTTT. It codes for CASRDQITDTQYF.

The chain couples TRBV19 to TRBJ2-5; perhaps TRBD2 as D (5 bases). The CDR3 has 14 amino acids. Trimming stripped 3 bases from V and 4 bases from J, with 12 bases between. The germline CDR1 and CDR2 sequences are LNHDA and SQIVND (reference sequence). CDR3 loop: CASSMQAGSETQYF. CDR3 coding DNA: TGTGCCAGTAGTATGCAGGCGGGCTCAGAGACCCAGTACTTC.

The chain has TRBV5-5 and TRBJ1-1; 7 nucleotides align to TRBD1. The CDR3 covers 15 residues. V lost 4 bases and J lost 2; bases outside the gene matches: 8. Germline V gives CDR1 SGHKS, CDR2 YYEKEE (reference sequence). The CDR3 bases are TGTGCCAGCAGCATAGCCGGGACAGTCAACACTGAAGCTTTCTTT. It translates to CASSIAGTVNTEAFF.

The chain is built from TRBV7-9 and TRBJ2-2, with a possible D match to TRBD2 (5 bases). From germline, CDR1 is SEHNR and CDR2 FQNEAQ (reference sequence). Trimming took off 5 bases at V and 4 bases at J, with 17 bases between the two ends. The CDR3 has 16 amino acids. The CDR3 here is CASSTERALGTGELFF. The CDR3 nucleotides read TGTGCCAGCAGCACCGAGAGGGCCCTGGGCACCGGGGAGCTGTTTTTT.